This T cell receptor beta chain appears in the sequencing data of a study of post-analysis software for immune sequencing data. Study context: Relapsing-remitting, secondary progressive and progressive-relapsing multiple sclerosis courses were included. Notes on the study in general: Co-batched samples clustered tightly together by F measure. In patients, roughly 5 TRBV segments were more frequent than in controls, with TRBV5-6, TRBV5-1 and TRBV20-1 among them. In multiple sclerosis, normalized Chao1 diversity was significantly below that of controls.

Tagging with unique molecular identifiers was a feature of the TCR beta cDNA libraries. Input amounts of roughly 1 to 10 million T cells were used. These gave 500,000 or so cDNA molecules, so each molecule approximated one T cell. From the PCR reads, TCRdb called clonotypes with MiXCR, one entry per CDR3 protein. The repertoire consists of around 710,000 distinct CDR3 sequences, with roughly 46% occurring once and the leading ten covering 4.9%. V lost 0 bases, J lost 0 bases, and 1 base stayed unmatched. The CDR3 runs to 15 residues. Germline V gene lookup returns CDR1 SGHRS and CDR2 YFSETQ. This clonotype occurred a few times. Its cognate antigen is unknown.

Sequencing was performed on blood. V gene TRBV5-1 combines with J gene TRBJ2-7, with 9 bases fitting TRBD1. This TCR was sampled from a girl between 5 and 17 years old with multiple sclerosis. The CDR3 sequence is CASSLATGGSYEQYF. Here the CDR3 DNA reads TGCGCCAGCAGCTTGGCGACAGGGGGCTCCTACGAGCAGTACTTC.